The present TCR beta chain was sequenced within a study of cytomegalovirus exposure and HLA in healthy donors. The PCR ran on 60 Vbeta and 13 Jbeta primers. Authors' data handling: Among the unique TCR beta chains that a later analysis counted, some 73 million in all, about 11 million were shared. Here immunoSEQ multiplex PCR was the method, and the copy in TCRdb shows in-frame clones only, minus some. V and J calls and clone size are copied from that table; D and trimming were computed from the DNA. The data show approximately 150,000 clones, around 75% seen once. V was clipped by 3 bases and J by 7 bases, with 13 bases between them. The CDR3 is made up of 13 amino acids. CDR1 is SGHDT, CDR2 YYEEEE, per germline.

The sample consisted of PBMCs. V gene TRBV5-6 combines with J gene TRBJ1-1; the D is unclear. The clonotype was recovered from a male donor in good health and CMV-seronegative. The CDR3 nucleotides are TGTGCCAGCAGCTATTCCACACACCTTGAAGCTTTCTTT. It codes for CASSYSTHLEAFF.